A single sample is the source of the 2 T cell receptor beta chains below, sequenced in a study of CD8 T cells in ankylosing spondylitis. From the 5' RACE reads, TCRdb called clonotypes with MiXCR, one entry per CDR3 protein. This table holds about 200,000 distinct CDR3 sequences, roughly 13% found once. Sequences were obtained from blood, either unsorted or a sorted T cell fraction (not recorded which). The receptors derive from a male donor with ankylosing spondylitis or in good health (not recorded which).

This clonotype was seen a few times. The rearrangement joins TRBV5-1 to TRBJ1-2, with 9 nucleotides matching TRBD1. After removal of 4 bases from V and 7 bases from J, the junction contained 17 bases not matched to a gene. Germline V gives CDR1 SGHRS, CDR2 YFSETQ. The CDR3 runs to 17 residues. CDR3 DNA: TGCGCCAGCAGCGCCCGAGGTATGGGACAGGGAGTTGGTGGCTACACCTTC. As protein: CASSARGMGQGVGGYTF.

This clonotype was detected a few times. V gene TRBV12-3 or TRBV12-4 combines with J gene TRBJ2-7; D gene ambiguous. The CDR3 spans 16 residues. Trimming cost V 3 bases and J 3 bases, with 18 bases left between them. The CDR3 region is CASSLGTVKNIYEQYF. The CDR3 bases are TGTGCCAGCAGTTTGGGCACGGTCAAAAACATCTACGAGCAGTACTTC.